Below, one TCR beta chain is given with its context. This sample is drawn from a study of blood T cell repertoires in COVID-19. Study information: Acute and convalescent COVID-19 samples came from the United States, Italy and Spain. Nucleic acid was either cDNA or gDNA, and it came from T cells, B-cell-depleted T cells, or PBMCs.

This CDR3 spans 15 amino acids. Germline V gene sequence: CDR1 SGHNT, CDR2 YYREEE (reference sequence). Trimming removed 1 base at V and 3 bases at J, with 13 bases between. Authors' methods: Estimation of nucleated cell counts relied on the amplification of reference gene primers. Generated by immunoSEQ multiplex PCR, the TCRdb table keeps only in-frame clones and is missing some. D and trimming come from the DNA, and the V and J calls and clone size come from that table. The table has about 170,000 clones, about 86% seen once. The specimen sequenced was peripheral blood. The rearrangement joins TRBV5-4 to TRBJ2-5; tentatively, D is TRBD2 (5 bases). The clonotype was recovered from a woman aged 70-85 years who had recovered from COVID-19. This CDR3 reads CASSLRGRVEETQYF. The CDR3 DNA follows: TGTGCCAGCAGCTTGAGAGGGCGTGTGGAAGAGACCCAGTACTTC.